This T cell receptor (beta chain) is drawn from a study of regulatory T cells in long-lasting Graves disease (dated by TCRdb to about 2021). Describing the broader study: Persistent Graves' disease was defined as persistently positive TSH receptor autoantibodies together with antithyroid drug treatment for over 5 years. Peripheral blood TCR sequencing and RNA sequencing compared persistent Graves' disease patients with newly diagnosed Graves' disease patients. The study was registered as a clinical trial and conducted in China. A total of around 35 samples were covered by TCR sequencing, comprising some 13 persistent and around 20 newly diagnosed Graves' disease patients. On average, persistent Graves' disease patients in the clinical cohort had been on antithyroid drugs for approximately ten years. The paper's findings and limits, for the study overall: The study examined only peripheral blood because the primary lesion, thyroid tissue, could not be accessed. Sequencing and analysis were limited to the TCR beta chain. Compared with newly diagnosed patients, patients with persistent Graves' disease had lower TCR Shannon entropy and fewer highly expanded clones, which suggests clonal expansion. Persistent disease showed preferential use of TRBV28, TRBJ1-2 and TRBJ2-5, whereas newly diagnosed disease favored TRBV20-1 and TRBJ2-1. More public clonotypes were shared among persistent patients (over 2,500) than among newly diagnosed patients (966). The authors noted that the small sample size was a limitation that may lower accuracy.

This clonotype appeared many times. Its antigen target is currently unknown. Base qualities were left out, and no much larger clone turns up one base away. A distance of 10 bases separates the germline ends of V and J, which lose 4 bases and 0 bases respectively. CDR3 length: 15 amino acids, cysteine to phenylalanine. The DNA shown is the 45-base CDR3, in frame from base 1. CDR1 and CDR2 are read off the germline V gene as SNHLY and FYNNEI. Libraries were constructed by multiplex PCR. For sequencing, an Illumina HiSeq 4000 was employed. CDR3 regions were amplified by Arm-PCR with iRepertoire HTBI primers to construct TCR beta libraries. Before sequencing, the PCR products went through gel purification. The authors' analysis ran thus. Across samples, roughly 60 TRBV and over 11 TRBJ segments were identified and used for gene usage analysis of CDR3 amino acid clonotypes. Filtered high-quality paired reads were merged into contigs using COPE and FqMerger. BLAST was used to align contigs to IMGT TRBV, TRBD and TRBJ reference genes, with CDR3 defined following IMGT. Highly expanded clones were defined as clonotypes with a frequency above 0.1%. Repertoire diversity was measured by Shannon entropy, and V-J evenness by the Gini coefficient. A clonotype was considered public if more than one individual shared it. The raw public reads went through TCRdb reprocessing: fastp at Q25, MiXCR clone calling, in-frame beta chains kept. Identical CDR3 proteins give one entry, which carries the most common genes and DNA. The V and J calls and clone size come from TCRdb's table, not from the authors' own analysis. This sample is represented by a few hundred thousand distinct CDR3 sequences; roughly 25% of them were singletons. Around 30% of the sample is taken by the ten largest.

Explained via the paper, the time point label denotes: persistent/refractory GD, antithyroid drugs over 5 years with positive TRAb. RNA was extracted from PBMCs in TRIzol for both TCR sequencing and RNA sequencing. The diagnosis of Graves' disease was made according to American Thyroid Association guidelines. Patients were recruited from an endocrinology department in Xi'an, China. Each patient gave roughly 8.4 milliliters of peripheral blood, collected in an EDTA anticoagulant tube. Ficoll Paque Plus density gradient separation was used to isolate PBMCs, and no further T cell sorting was done. An Agilent 2100 Bioanalyzer and agarose gel were used to check RNA quality, while a NanoDrop 2000 measured RNA concentration.

The clonotype comes from a woman aged 40 to 50 with Graves disease. Donor details come from another sample of the same person, matched by shared clones. Material: peripheral blood mononuclear cells (PBMCs), obtained when the disease was refractory, from a patient treated with antithyroid drugs. This chain joins TRBV2 to TRBJ1-5, with the D segment identity uncertain. The CDR3 loop reads CASSGTGYSNQPQHF. In nucleotides, the sequence is TGTGCCAGCAGTGGGACGGGGTATAGCAATCAGCCCCAGCATTTT.